Reported below is one T cell receptor beta chain. The antigen remains undetermined. Method: immunoSEQ multiplex PCR; TCRdb's copy keeps in-frame clones and lacks some. This sample has 60,000 or so clones, with more than 60% found just once. The data derive from a study of radiotherapy plus CTLA-4 blockade in lung cancer. Background on the study: Across the patients, objective responses occurred in approximately 17%, and disease control in 31%. General observations from the study: According to reports, early shifts in blood T cell clones, alongside interferon-beta, forecast response most accurately. Radiotherapy was combined with ipilimumab, and tumor-derived TCR clones then expanded in blood.

Ipilimumab-mediated CTLA-4 blockade plus focal radiation was given to patients having chemo-refractory metastatic non-small-cell lung cancer. V lost 5 bases and J lost 0, with 8 bases in between. CDR1 is SEHNR and CDR2 is FQNEAQ in the germline V gene (reference sequence). The CDR3 runs 14 residues. The chain carries TRBV7-9 and TRBJ1-5; D unresolved. The clonotype originates from a human donor with non-small cell lung cancer who had a partial response to radiotherapy plus ipilimumab. The specimen was peripheral blood, collected from a patient treated with radiotherapy plus ipilimumab. CDR3 in amino acids: CASSRAGSNQPQHF. CDR3 DNA: TGTGCCAGCAGCCGGGCGGGTAGCAATCAGCCCCAGCATTTT.